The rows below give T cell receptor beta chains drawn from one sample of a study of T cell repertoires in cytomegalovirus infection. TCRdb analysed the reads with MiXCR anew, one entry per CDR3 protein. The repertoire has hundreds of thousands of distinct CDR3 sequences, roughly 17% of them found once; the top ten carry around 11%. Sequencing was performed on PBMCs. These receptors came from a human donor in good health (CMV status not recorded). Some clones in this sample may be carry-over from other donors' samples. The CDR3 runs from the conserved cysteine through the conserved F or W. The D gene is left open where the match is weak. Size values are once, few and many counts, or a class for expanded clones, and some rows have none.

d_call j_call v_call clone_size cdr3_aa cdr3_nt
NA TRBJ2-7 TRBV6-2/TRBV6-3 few CASSYMDKGPEQYF TGTGCCAGCAGTTACATGGACAAGGGTCCCGAGCAGTACTTC
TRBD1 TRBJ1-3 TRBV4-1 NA CASSYPGQGFGNTIYF TGCGCCAGCAGCTACCCGGGACAGGGATTTGGAAACACCATATATTTT
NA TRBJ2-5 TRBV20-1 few CSARDGSGAETQYF TGCAGTGCTAGAGATGGGTCTGGTGCGGAGACCCAGTACTTC
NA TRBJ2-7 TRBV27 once CASSLGLRAGRGSYEQYF TGTGCCAGCAGTTTGGGGCTCCGGGCGGGCCGGGGGTCCTACGAGCAGTACTTC
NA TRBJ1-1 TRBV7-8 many CASSRSPQGANTEAFF TGTGCCAGCAGCCGGTCACCACAGGGAGCGAACACTGAAGCTTTCTTT
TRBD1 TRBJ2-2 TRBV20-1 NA CSARDLDRVSGELFF TGCAGTGCTAGAGATCTTGACAGGGTATCCGGGGAGCTGTTTTTT
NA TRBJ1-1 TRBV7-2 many CASSLRDPRMNTEAFF TGTGCCAGCAGCCTGAGGGATCCTCGAATGAACACTGAAGCTTTCTTT
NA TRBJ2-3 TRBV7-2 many CASSLGPSGTDTQYF TGTGCCAGCAGCTTAGGTCCTAGCGGCACAGATACGCAGTATTTT
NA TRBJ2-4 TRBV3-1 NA CASSQTQGYSDIQYF TGTGCCAGCAGTCAGACACAGGGTTACTCGGACATTCAGTACTTC
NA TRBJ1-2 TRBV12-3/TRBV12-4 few CASSSRFEDGYTF TGTGCCAGCAGTTCCCGGTTTGAAGATGGCTACACCTTC
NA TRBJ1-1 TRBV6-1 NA CASRETGGSTEAFF TGTGCCAGCAGAGAGACAGGAGGGAGCACTGAAGCTTTCTTT
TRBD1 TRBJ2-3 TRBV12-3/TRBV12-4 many CASSSGQGLTDTQYF TGTGCCAGCAGTTCGGGACAGGGGTTAACAGATACGCAGTATTTT
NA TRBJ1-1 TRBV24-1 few CATSKVEGESHTEAFF TGTGCCACCAGTAAGGTTGAGGGGGAAAGTCACACTGAAGCTTTCTTT
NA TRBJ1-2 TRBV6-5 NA CASSYSAETIYGYTF TGTGCCAGCAGTTACTCGGCAGAAACCATCTATGGCTACACCTTC
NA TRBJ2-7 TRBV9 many CASSVGIRGQSYEQYF TGTGCCAGCAGCGTAGGGATACGCGGACAGTCTTACGAGCAGTACTTC
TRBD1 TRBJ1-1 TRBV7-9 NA CASSYRTGGDTEAFF TGTGCCAGCAGCTACAGGACAGGAGGGGACACTGAAGCTTTCTTT
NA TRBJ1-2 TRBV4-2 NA CASSRTDIYGYTF TGTGCCAGCAGCCGGACAGATATCTATGGCTACACCTTC
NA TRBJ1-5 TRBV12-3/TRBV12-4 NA CASSLSYRPQHF TGTGCCAGCAGTTTAAGTTATCGGCCCCAGCATTTT
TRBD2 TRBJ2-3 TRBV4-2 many CASSRRGEDTQYF TGTGCCAGCAGCCGGCGGGGGGAAGATACGCAGTATTTT
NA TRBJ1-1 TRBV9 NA CASREMRSTEAFF TGTGCCAGCAGAGAGATGAGGAGCACTGAAGCTTTCTTT
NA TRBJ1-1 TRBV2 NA CASTSLGGSNTEAFF TGTGCCAGCACCAGCTTGGGGGGCTCAAACACTGAAGCTTTCTTT
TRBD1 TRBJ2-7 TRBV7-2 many CASSFTGTGGNGAYEQYF TGTGCCAGCAGCTTCACCGGGACAGGGGGCAATGGGGCCTACGAGCAGTACTTC